This T cell receptor (beta chain) was recorded in a study of glioma-infiltrating T cells listed by TCRdb under 2016. Broadly, across the study: Glioma tissue, non-neoplastic brain tissue and matched peripheral blood mononuclear cells were used as sources from which TCR alpha- and beta-chain repertoires were sequenced. The paired cohort was made up of three low-grade glioma patients, eight or nine primary glioblastoma patients and three non-glioma patients who contributed non-neoplastic brain tissue. To gauge divergence between tissue and blood T-cell populations, every tissue-infiltrating repertoire was compared against the peripheral blood repertoire from the same patient. Beyond this particular receptor, the publication reports: Small numbers underpinned the group comparisons: under ten glioblastoma patients, three low-grade glioma patients and three non-neoplastic patients. Very few CDR3 sequences were found to be shared between tissue and blood, and this scarcity was attributed to high CDR3 diversity and limited sampling. VJ-independent divergence between tissue and blood was below expectation in non-neoplastic patients but above expectation in all gliomas, especially low-grade gliomas.

The iRepertoire nested amplicon-rescue multiplex PCR (arm-PCR) platform was used to amplify TCR alpha and beta CDR3 regions from RNA. The input for one-step reverse transcription and amplification was 100-400 ng of either tissue mRNA or PBMC total RNA. Following bead purification, Illumina adapters were added by a secondary multiplex PCR, and the libraries were gel-purified between 200 and 400 bp. Demultiplexing relied on internal 6-nucleotide barcodes carried by the libraries. Libraries were sequenced on an Illumina MiSeq with 2x220 or 2x250 nucleotide paired-end reads. In the authors' own workflow: Paired reads were merged with FLASH 1.2.11 and aligned to the GRCh37 human genome with BWA-MEM before extracting TRA and TRB reads. An IMGT-derived reference of cassette sequences and CDR3 motifs, with pseudogenes included, was used for V and J assignment. Reads were translated in three frames, and productive CDR3s were defined by a C…FGXG motif without stop codons. Unique combinations of V-J cassette pair and CDR3 amino acid sequence were defined as clonotypes. Filtering of reads was based on Hamming distance, with the threshold set by the sequence error rate of each sample in mapped regions. TCRdb reran the public reads through fastp at Q25 and MiXCR, keeping productive beta chains. For every CDR3 protein sequence, its rows merge into one entry that carries the most common genes and DNA. The V and J calls follow TCRdb's processing rather than the paper's. A total of 100,000 to 150,000 distinct CDR3 sequences appear in this sample, around 25% of them only once. The ten largest clones capture roughly a quarter of the sample.

A few counts support this clonotype. Its antigen specificity is not known. Base qualities are not provided; no much larger clone lies one nucleotide away. This clonotype originated in a human donor with low-grade glioma or glioblastoma, undergoing nonglioma brain surgery, or in good health (not recorded which). The source material was glioma tissue, nonneoplastic brain tissue, or PBMCs (not recorded which).

The bases read TGTGCCAGTAGCTTATCGGAATCCGGTCAGCCCCAGCATTTT. This yields the protein CASSLSESGQPQHF. The chain uses TRBV19 and TRBJ1-5; the D gene lacks a confident call. Taken from cysteine to phenylalanine, the CDR3 has 14 residues. Only the CDR3 region is kept as DNA, spanning 42 bases read in frame from base 1. The germline V gene (reference sequence) yields LNHDA for CDR1 and SQIVND for CDR2. The junction carries 15 bases between V and J, which are trimmed by 6 bases and 6 bases respectively.